These T cell receptor beta chains were read from a single sample in a study of Ad26.COV2.S vaccination and SARS-CoV-2 variants. This table comes from immunoSEQ multiplex PCR, and its TCRdb copy is limited to in-frame clones, with some not included. The sample lists over 400,000 clones, over 80% occurring once. This specimen was peripheral blood, taken in a trial of Ad26.COV2.S vaccine versus placebo. The receptors were gathered from a person aged 18-60 years who received the Ad26.COV2.S COVID-19 vaccine or a placebo. Both conserved end residues are part of each CDR3. Fields, in order: D gene, V gene, clone size, J gene, CDR3 DNA, CDR3 protein. A D gene is named only where the DNA matches it firmly. Clone size is not always given. Where it is, it says once, few, many or a class for expanded clones.

d_call: -
v_call: TRBV7-2
clone_size: -
j_call: TRBJ2-7
cdr3_nt: TGTGCCAGCAGCTCTCGGACAGCATCCTACGAGCAGTACTTC
cdr3_aa: CASSSRTASYEQYF

d_call: -
v_call: TRBV4-1
clone_size: -
j_call: TRBJ1-4
cdr3_nt: TGCGCCAGCAGCCTGCTACCTAGGGGCCCCAATGAAAAACTGTTTTTT
cdr3_aa: CASSLLPRGPNEKLFF

d_call: -
v_call: TRBV19
clone_size: -
j_call: TRBJ2-7
cdr3_nt: TGTGCCAGTAGTATTCACTCCTTTGGGTCCTACGAGCAGTACTTC
cdr3_aa: CASSIHSFGSYEQYF

d_call: TRBD2
v_call: TRBV28
clone_size: -
j_call: TRBJ2-1
cdr3_nt: TGTGCCAGCAGCTCCCTACTAGCGGGGCTTTCCTACAATGAGCAGTTCTTC
cdr3_aa: CASSSLLAGLSYNEQFF

d_call: -
v_call: TRBV12-3/TRBV12-4
clone_size: -
j_call: TRBJ1-5
cdr3_nt: TGTGCCAGCAGTTTAGGATCTTATCAGCCCCAGCATTTT
cdr3_aa: CASSLGSYQPQHF

d_call: TRBD1
v_call: TRBV27
clone_size: few
j_call: TRBJ2-7
cdr3_nt: TGTGCCAGCAGTCTGGGACAGACCTACGAGCAGTACTTC
cdr3_aa: CASSLGQTYEQYF

d_call: -
v_call: TRBV2
clone_size: -
j_call: TRBJ2-1
cdr3_nt: TGTGCCAGCAGTGTGGCGGGTTTATCCTACAATGAGCAGTTCTTC
cdr3_aa: CASSVAGLSYNEQFF

d_call: TRBD1
v_call: TRBV7-2
clone_size: -
j_call: TRBJ1-1
cdr3_nt: TGTGCCAGCAGCTCCGCGGGACAGGGGGCCACTGAAGCTTTCTTT
cdr3_aa: CASSSAGQGATEAFF

d_call: -
v_call: TRBV11-3
clone_size: -
j_call: TRBJ2-5
cdr3_nt: TGTGCCAGCTCAGCCGGGAATGGGGTAGAGACCCAGTACTTC
cdr3_aa: CASSAGNGVETQYF

d_call: -
v_call: TRBV7-8
clone_size: -
j_call: TRBJ2-5
cdr3_nt: TGTGCCAGCAGCTTAGGAAGAAGCCCTCCTACCTGGACCCAGTACTTC
cdr3_aa: CASSLGRSPPTWTQYF

d_call: -
v_call: TRBV5-1
clone_size: -
j_call: TRBJ1-2
cdr3_nt: TGCGCCAGCAGCACCACAGGAGACAGCGTCTATGGCTACACCTTC
cdr3_aa: CASSTTGDSVYGYTF

d_call: -
v_call: TRBV29-1
clone_size: -
j_call: TRBJ1-4
cdr3_nt: TGCAGCGTTGAAGAACTATCGGGGAAAAAACTGTTTTTT
cdr3_aa: CSVEELSGKKLFF

d_call: TRBD2
v_call: TRBV27
clone_size: -
j_call: TRBJ2-5
cdr3_nt: TGTGCCAGCAGTCCCCGGGTAGCGGGGGGGTGGGAGACCCAGTACTTC
cdr3_aa: CASSPRVAGGWETQYF

d_call: -
v_call: TRBV12-5
clone_size: -
j_call: TRBJ1-3
cdr3_nt: TGTGCTAGTGGTTTGGAACTCAGGGGTTCGAATGAGCTCACTGGAAACACCATATATTTT
cdr3_aa: CASGLELRGSNELTGNTIYF

d_call: -
v_call: TRBV5-1
clone_size: -
j_call: TRBJ2-5
cdr3_nt: TGCGCCAGCAGCTTGGTGTACGGGGCAGGGCAAGAGACCCAGTACTTC
cdr3_aa: CASSLVYGAGQETQYF

d_call: -
v_call: TRBV19
clone_size: -
j_call: TRBJ1-1
cdr3_nt: TGTGCCAGTAGTATAGCAGGGCCGTCAGGGCGGCGCACTGAAGCTTTCTTT
cdr3_aa: CASSIAGPSGRRTEAFF

d_call: -
v_call: TRBV7-9
clone_size: -
j_call: TRBJ1-3
cdr3_nt: TGTGCCGCCTCTCGGCCGGGTCCTGGAAACACCATATATTTT
cdr3_aa: CAASRPGPGNTIYF

d_call: -
v_call: TRBV11-2
clone_size: -
j_call: TRBJ2-1
cdr3_nt: TGTGCCAGCAGCTTAGGGGCGCATGAGCAGTTCTTC
cdr3_aa: CASSLGAHEQFF

d_call: TRBD1
v_call: TRBV30
clone_size: -
j_call: TRBJ2-7
cdr3_nt: TGTGCCTGGAGTTTTGGACAGGGGGCATTTGGTTCCTACGAGCAGTACTTC
cdr3_aa: CAWSFGQGAFGSYEQYF

d_call: TRBD1
v_call: TRBV6-2/TRBV6-3
clone_size: many
j_call: TRBJ2-7
cdr3_nt: TGTGCCAGCAGCCCTGGGACAGGGCATTCGCGGGAGCAGTACTTC
cdr3_aa: CASSPGTGHSREQYF

d_call: -
v_call: TRBV19
clone_size: -
j_call: TRBJ2-7
cdr3_nt: TGTGCCAGTAGTTTGGGGACGGGCCTCTCCTACGAGCAGTACTTC
cdr3_aa: CASSLGTGLSYEQYF

d_call: TRBD1
v_call: TRBV5-6
clone_size: -
j_call: TRBJ2-7
cdr3_nt: TGTGCCAGCAGCTCGGACAGGGGGACGACAACCTACGAGCAGTACTTC
cdr3_aa: CASSSDRGTTTYEQYF

d_call: TRBD1
v_call: TRBV5-8
clone_size: once
j_call: TRBJ1-4
cdr3_nt: TGTGCCAGCAACTTGGACAATCCGGGACAGACTTTT
cdr3_aa: CASNLDNPGQTF

d_call: -
v_call: TRBV10-3
clone_size: -
j_call: TRBJ2-7
cdr3_nt: TGTGCCATCAGTCCACAGGCCTACGAGCAGTACTTC
cdr3_aa: CAISPQAYEQYF

d_call: -
v_call: TRBV30
clone_size: -
j_call: TRBJ1-1
cdr3_nt: TGTGCCTGGGACAGGACACTGAACACTGAAGCTTTCTTT
cdr3_aa: CAWDRTLNTEAFF

d_call: -
v_call: TRBV12-3/TRBV12-4
clone_size: -
j_call: TRBJ2-3
cdr3_nt: TGTGCCAGCAGTTTGGGGACCACAGATACGCAGTATTTT
cdr3_aa: CASSLGTTDTQYF

d_call: -
v_call: TRBV2
clone_size: -
j_call: TRBJ2-5
cdr3_nt: TGTGCCAGCCTCCGGTCGTGGGGTCAAGAGACCCAGTACTTC
cdr3_aa: CASLRSWGQETQYF

d_call: -
v_call: TRBV4-1
clone_size: -
j_call: TRBJ1-1
cdr3_nt: TGCGCCAGCAGCCAGGGCCCTATGAACACTGAAGCTTTCTTT
cdr3_aa: CASSQGPMNTEAFF

d_call: TRBD2
v_call: TRBV19
clone_size: -
j_call: TRBJ2-3
cdr3_nt: TGTGCCAGTAGTACGACTAGCGGGGGGTTTTCAGATACGCAGTATTTT
cdr3_aa: CASSTTSGGFSDTQYF

d_call: -
v_call: TRBV7-7
clone_size: -
j_call: TRBJ2-1
cdr3_nt: TGTGCCAGCAGCTTAGTGGGGGGACCTGGAAATGAGCAGTTCTTC
cdr3_aa: CASSLVGGPGNEQFF

d_call: -
v_call: TRBV10-3
clone_size: -
j_call: TRBJ1-6
cdr3_nt: TGTGCCATCAGTGAGTCCCCGACAGGCGATTCACCCCTCCACTTT
cdr3_aa: CAISESPTGDSPLHF

d_call: -
v_call: TRBV4-3
clone_size: -
j_call: TRBJ2-3
cdr3_nt: TGCGCCAGCAGCCAGATGCAGGCCCAGGACAGCACAGATACGCAGTATTTT
cdr3_aa: CASSQMQAQDSTDTQYF

d_call: -
v_call: TRBV14
clone_size: -
j_call: TRBJ2-5
cdr3_nt: TGTGCCAGCAGCTACGGGGGTCAGAGACAAGAGACCCAGTACTTC
cdr3_aa: CASSYGGQRQETQYF

d_call: -
v_call: TRBV11-3
clone_size: -
j_call: TRBJ2-1
cdr3_nt: TGTGCCAGCAGCCCCCGGGGGCCAGAGATGGGAAATGAGCAGTTCTTC
cdr3_aa: CASSPRGPEMGNEQFF

d_call: -
v_call: TRBV6-5
clone_size: -
j_call: TRBJ2-7
cdr3_nt: TGTGCCAGCAGTTACGGACGTTCCTCCTACGAGCAGTACTTC
cdr3_aa: CASSYGRSSYEQYF

d_call: -
v_call: TRBV6-6
clone_size: -
j_call: TRBJ2-1
cdr3_nt: TGTGCCAGCAGGGACCGGGACTCTGTCTACAATGAGCAGTTCTTC
cdr3_aa: CASRDRDSVYNEQFF

d_call: -
v_call: TRBV3-1/TRBV3-2
clone_size: once
j_call: TRBJ1-2
cdr3_nt: TGTGCCAGCAGCCTCCGGGGGCGGGCGAATGGCTACACCTTC
cdr3_aa: CASSLRGRANGYTF

d_call: TRBD2
v_call: TRBV9
clone_size: -
j_call: TRBJ2-2
cdr3_nt: TGTGCCAGCAGCACAACGACTAGCAGTACCGGGGAGCTGTTTTTT
cdr3_aa: CASSTTTSSTGELFF

d_call: TRBD2
v_call: TRBV27
clone_size: -
j_call: TRBJ2-3
cdr3_nt: TGTGCCAGCAGTTCCTGGACTAGCGGGGGCCCCCAATTTAGCACAGATACGCAGTATTTT
cdr3_aa: CASSSWTSGGPQFSTDTQYF

d_call: -
v_call: TRBV11-2
clone_size: -
j_call: TRBJ2-7
cdr3_nt: TGTGCCAGCAGCTTACCGGGGGCGTACGAGCAGTACTTC
cdr3_aa: CASSLPGAYEQYF

d_call: -
v_call: TRBV7-9
clone_size: few
j_call: TRBJ1-4
cdr3_nt: TGTGCCAGCAGCTTACGAGGGGAGTATGAAAAACTGTTTTTT
cdr3_aa: CASSLRGEYEKLFF

d_call: TRBD1
v_call: TRBV27
clone_size: -
j_call: TRBJ2-7
cdr3_nt: TGTGCCAGCAGTTGGTCAGGGGGCCTCCCGGACGAGCAGTACTTC
cdr3_aa: CASSWSGGLPDEQYF

d_call: -
v_call: TRBV7-2
clone_size: -
j_call: TRBJ2-5
cdr3_nt: TGTGCCAGCAGCCTCGGGACTCTCCAAGAGACCCAGTACTTC
cdr3_aa: CASSLGTLQETQYF

d_call: TRBD1
v_call: TRBV2
clone_size: -
j_call: TRBJ1-1
cdr3_nt: TGTGCCAGGATGGGGACAGGGGGCGTCACTGAAGCTTTCTTT
cdr3_aa: CARMGTGGVTEAFF

d_call: TRBD1
v_call: TRBV12-3/TRBV12-4
clone_size: few
j_call: TRBJ2-7
cdr3_nt: TGTGCCAGCACCGTCAGGGGGACCTACGAGCAGTACTTC
cdr3_aa: CASTVRGTYEQYF

d_call: -
v_call: TRBV29-1
clone_size: -
j_call: TRBJ2-7
cdr3_nt: TGCAGCGTTGTTCGTTCCTCCTACGAGCAGTACTTC
cdr3_aa: CSVVRSSYEQYF

d_call: -
v_call: TRBV7-2
clone_size: -
j_call: TRBJ2-3
cdr3_nt: TGTGCCAGCAGCTTGGGGGCAGATACGCAGTATTTT
cdr3_aa: CASSLGADTQYF